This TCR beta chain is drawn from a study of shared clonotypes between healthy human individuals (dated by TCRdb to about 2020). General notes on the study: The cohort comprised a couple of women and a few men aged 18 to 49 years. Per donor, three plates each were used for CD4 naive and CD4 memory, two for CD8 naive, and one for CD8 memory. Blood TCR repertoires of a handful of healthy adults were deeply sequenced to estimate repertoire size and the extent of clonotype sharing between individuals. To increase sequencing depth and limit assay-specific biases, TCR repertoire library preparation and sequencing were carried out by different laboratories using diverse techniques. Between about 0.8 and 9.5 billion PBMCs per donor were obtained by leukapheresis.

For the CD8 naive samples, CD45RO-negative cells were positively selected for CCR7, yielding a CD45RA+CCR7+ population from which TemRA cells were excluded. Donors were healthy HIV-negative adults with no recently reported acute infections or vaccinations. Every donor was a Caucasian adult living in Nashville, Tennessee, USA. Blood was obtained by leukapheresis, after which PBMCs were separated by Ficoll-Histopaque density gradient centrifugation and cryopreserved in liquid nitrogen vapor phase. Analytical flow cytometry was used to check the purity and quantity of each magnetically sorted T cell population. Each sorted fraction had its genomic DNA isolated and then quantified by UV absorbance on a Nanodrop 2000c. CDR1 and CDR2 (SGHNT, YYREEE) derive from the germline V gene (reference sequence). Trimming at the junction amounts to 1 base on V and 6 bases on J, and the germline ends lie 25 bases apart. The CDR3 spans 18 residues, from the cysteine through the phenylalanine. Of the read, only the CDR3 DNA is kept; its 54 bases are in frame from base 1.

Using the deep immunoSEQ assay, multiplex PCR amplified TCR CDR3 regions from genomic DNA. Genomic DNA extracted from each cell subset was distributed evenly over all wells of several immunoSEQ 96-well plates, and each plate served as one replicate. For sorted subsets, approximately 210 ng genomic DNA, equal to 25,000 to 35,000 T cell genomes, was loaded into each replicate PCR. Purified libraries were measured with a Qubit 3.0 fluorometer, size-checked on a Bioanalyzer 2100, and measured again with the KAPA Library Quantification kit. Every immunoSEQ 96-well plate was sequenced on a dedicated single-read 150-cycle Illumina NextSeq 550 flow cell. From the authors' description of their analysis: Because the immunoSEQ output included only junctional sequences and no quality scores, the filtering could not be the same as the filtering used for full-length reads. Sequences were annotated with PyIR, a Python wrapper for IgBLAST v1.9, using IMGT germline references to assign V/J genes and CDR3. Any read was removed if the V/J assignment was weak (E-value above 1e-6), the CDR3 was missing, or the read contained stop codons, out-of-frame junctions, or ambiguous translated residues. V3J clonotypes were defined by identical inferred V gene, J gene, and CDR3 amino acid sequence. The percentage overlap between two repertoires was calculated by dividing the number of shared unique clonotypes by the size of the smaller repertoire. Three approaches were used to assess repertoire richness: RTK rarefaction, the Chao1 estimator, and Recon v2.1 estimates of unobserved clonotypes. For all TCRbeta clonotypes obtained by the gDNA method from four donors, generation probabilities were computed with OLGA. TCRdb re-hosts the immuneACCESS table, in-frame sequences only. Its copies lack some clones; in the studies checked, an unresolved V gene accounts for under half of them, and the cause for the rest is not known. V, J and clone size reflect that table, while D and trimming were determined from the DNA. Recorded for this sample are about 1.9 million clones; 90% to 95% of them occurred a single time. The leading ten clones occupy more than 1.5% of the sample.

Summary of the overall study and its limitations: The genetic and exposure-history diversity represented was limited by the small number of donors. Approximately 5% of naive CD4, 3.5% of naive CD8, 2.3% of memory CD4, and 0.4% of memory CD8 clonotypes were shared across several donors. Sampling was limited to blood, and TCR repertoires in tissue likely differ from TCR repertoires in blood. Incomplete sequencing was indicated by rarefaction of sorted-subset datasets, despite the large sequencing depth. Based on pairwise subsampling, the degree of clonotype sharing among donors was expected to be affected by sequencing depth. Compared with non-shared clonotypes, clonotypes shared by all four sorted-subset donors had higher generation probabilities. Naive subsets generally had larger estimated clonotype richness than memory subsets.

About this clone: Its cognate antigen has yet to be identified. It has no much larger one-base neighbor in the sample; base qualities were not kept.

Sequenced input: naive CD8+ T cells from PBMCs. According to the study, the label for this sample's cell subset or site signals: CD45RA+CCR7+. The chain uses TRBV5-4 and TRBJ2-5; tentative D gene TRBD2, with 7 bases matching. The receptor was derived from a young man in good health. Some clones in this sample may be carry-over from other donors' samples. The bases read TGTGCCAGCAGCTTGATAAGCGTCGGGGGGCCCGGGAGGCAGACCCAGTACTTC. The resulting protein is CASSLISVGGPGRQTQYF.